This TCR beta chain is from a study of blood T cell repertoires in COVID-19. Study as a whole: Sites across the United States, Italy and Spain contributed samples from acute and convalescent COVID-19. PBMCs, B-cell-depleted T cells, or T cells provided the cDNA or gDNA that made up the material.

Trimming removed 3 bases at V and 2 bases at J, with 8 bases between. The germline gives CDR1 LGHDT, CDR2 YNNKEL (reference sequence). The CDR3 runs to 14 residues. Regarding this clone: This same CDR3 is encoded by further DNA sequences in the sample.

Patients from Seattle were sampled longitudinally, starting during active infection. The authors' processing: Estimates of nucleated cell counts were drawn from the amplification of reference gene primers. This table comes from immunoSEQ multiplex PCR, and its TCRdb copy is limited to in-frame clones, with some not included. V and J calls and clone size come straight from that table; D and trimming were deduced from the DNA. Among 140,000 to 150,000 clones listed, around 85% were seen once. The J gene is TRBJ1-5, the V gene TRBV3-1 (or the pseudogene TRBV3-2); D is undetermined. The receptor was isolated from a woman between 55 and 75 years old with COVID-19, enrolled during active disease. Sequencing input: peripheral blood. For the CDR3, the DNA is TGTGCCAGCAGCCAGGACTTTGGCAATCAGCCCCAGCATTTT. Its protein is CASSQDFGNQPQHF.